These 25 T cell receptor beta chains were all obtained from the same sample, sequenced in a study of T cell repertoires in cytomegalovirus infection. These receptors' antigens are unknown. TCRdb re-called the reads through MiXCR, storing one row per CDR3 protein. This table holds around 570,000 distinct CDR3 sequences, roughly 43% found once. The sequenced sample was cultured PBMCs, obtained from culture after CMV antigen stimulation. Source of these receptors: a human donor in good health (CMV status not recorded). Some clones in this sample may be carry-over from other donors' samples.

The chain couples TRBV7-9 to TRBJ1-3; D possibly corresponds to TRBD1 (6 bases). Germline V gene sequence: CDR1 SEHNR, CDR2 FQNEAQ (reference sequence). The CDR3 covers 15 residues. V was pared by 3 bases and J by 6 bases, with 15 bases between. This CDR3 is CASSFSTGYENTIYF. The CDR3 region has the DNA TGTGCCAGCAGCTTTAGCACAGGGTACGAAAACACCATATATTTT.

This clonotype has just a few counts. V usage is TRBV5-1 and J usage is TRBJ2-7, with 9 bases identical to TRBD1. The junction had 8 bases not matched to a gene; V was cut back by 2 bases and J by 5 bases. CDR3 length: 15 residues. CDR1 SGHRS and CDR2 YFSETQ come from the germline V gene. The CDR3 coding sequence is TGCGCCAGCAGCTTAATCGGACAGGGGATCGACGAGCAGTACTTC. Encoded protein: CASSLIGQGIDEQYF.

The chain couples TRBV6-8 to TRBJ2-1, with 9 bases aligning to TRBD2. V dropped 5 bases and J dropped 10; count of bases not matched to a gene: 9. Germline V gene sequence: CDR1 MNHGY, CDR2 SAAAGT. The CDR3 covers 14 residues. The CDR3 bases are TGTGCCAGCAGTCGGAGTAGCGGGGGTGGGGAGCAGTTCTTC. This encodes CASSRSSGGGEQFF.

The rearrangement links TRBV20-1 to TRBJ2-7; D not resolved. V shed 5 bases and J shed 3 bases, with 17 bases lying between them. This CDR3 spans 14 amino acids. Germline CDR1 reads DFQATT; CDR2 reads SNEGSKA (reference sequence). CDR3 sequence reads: CSAPRADIFYEQYF. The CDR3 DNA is TGCAGTGCTCCCAGAGCCGACATTTTCTACGAGCAGTACTTC.

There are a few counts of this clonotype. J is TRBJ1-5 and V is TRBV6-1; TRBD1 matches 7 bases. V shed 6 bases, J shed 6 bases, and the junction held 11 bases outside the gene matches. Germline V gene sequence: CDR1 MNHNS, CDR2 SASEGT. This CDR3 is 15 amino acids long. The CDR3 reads CASRMLGQVFQPQHF. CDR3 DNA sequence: TGTGCCAGCAGGATGTTAGGACAGGTCTTTCAGCCCCAGCATTTT.

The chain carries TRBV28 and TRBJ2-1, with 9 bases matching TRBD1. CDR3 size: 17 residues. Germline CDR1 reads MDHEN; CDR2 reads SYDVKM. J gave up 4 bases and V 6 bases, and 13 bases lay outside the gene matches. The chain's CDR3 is CASRTQTGGPFYNEQFF. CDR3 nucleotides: TGTGCCAGCAGGACCCAAACAGGGGGCCCGTTTTACAATGAGCAGTTCTTC.

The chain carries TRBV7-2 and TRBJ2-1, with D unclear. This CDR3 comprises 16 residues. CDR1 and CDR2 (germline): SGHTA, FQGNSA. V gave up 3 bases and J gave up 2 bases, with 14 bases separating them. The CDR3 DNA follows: TGTGCCAGCAGCTTGCCGGCGACACCTACCTACAATGAGCAGTTCTTC. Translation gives CASSLPATPTYNEQFF.

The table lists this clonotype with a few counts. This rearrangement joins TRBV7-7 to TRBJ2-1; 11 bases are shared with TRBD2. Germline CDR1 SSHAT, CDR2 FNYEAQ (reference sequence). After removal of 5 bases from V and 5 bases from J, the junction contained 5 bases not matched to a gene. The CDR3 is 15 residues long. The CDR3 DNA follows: TGTGCCAGCAGCCCTACTAGCGGGAGCCACAATGAGCAGTTCTTC. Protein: CASSPTSGSHNEQFF.

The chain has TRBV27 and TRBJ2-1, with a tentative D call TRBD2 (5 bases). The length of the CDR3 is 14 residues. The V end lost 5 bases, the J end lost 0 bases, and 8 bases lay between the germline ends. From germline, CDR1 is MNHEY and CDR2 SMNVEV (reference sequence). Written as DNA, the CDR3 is TGTGCCAGCAGTCCGGGGTACTCCTACAATGAGCAGTTCTTC. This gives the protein CASSPGYSYNEQFF.

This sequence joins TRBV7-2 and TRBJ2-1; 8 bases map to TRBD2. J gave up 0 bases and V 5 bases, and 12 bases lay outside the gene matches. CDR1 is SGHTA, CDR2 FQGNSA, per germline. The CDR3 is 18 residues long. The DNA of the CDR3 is TGTGCCAGCAGCAGAGGGGGTGGCGGGGGGAGCTCCTACAATGAGCAGTTCTTC. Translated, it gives CASSRGGGGGSSYNEQFF.

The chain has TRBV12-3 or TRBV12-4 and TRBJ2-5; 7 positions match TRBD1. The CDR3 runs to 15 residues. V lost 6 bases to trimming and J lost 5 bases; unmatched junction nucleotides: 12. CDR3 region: CASSFQQGVFETQYF. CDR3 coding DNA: TGTGCCAGCAGCTTCCAGCAGGGGGTATTTGAGACCCAGTACTTC.

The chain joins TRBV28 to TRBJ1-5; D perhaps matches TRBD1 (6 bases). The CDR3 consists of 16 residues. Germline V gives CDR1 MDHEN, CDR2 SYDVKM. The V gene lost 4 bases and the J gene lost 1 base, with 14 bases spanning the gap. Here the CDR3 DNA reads TGTGCCAGCAGTTACGTCGATCAGGGGAGCAATCAGCCCCAGCATTTT. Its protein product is CASSYVDQGSNQPQHF.

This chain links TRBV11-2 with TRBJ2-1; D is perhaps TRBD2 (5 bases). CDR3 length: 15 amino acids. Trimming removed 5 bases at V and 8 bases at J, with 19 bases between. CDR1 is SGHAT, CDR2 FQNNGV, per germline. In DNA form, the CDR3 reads TGTGCCAGCAGCCCCCCGACGGGGTTAAGCGATGAGCAGTTCTTC. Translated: CASSPPTGLSDEQFF.

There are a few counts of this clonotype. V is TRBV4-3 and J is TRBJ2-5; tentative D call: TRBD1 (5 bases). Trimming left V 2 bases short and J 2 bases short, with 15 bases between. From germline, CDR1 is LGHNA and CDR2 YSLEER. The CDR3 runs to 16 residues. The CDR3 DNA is TGCGCCAGCAGCCAAAACCCGGCACAGGAGCAAGAGACCCAGTACTTC. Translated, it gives CASSQNPAQEQETQYF.

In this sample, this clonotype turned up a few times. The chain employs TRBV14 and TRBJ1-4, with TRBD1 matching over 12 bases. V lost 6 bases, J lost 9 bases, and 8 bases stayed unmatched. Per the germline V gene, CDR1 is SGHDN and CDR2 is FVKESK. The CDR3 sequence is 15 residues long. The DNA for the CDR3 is TGTGCCAGCAGTTTCTCCGGGACAGGGGGCAAAAAACTGTTTTTT. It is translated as CASSFSGTGGKKLFF.

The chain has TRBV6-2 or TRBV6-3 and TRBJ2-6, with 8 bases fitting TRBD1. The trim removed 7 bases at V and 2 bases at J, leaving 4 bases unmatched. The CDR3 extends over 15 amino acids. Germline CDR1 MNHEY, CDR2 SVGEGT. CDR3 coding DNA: TGTGCCAGCACCGCACAGGGGGCTGGGGCCAACGTCCTGACTTTC. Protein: CASTAQGAGANVLTF.

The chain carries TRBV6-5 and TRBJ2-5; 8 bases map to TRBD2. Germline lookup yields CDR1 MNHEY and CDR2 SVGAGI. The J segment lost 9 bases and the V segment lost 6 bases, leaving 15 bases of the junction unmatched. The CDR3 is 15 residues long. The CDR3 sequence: CASSPPGLEPRAQYF. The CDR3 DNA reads TGTGCCAGCAGCCCCCCGGGACTAGAGCCCCGGGCCCAGTACTTC.

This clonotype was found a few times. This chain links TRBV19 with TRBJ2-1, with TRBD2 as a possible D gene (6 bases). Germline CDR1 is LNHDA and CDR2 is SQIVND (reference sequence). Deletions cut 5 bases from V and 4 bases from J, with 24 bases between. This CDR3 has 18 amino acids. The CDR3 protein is CASSPGRFTQRAYNEQFF. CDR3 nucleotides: TGTGCCAGTAGTCCCGGACGATTTACCCAGCGGGCTTACAATGAGCAGTTCTTC.

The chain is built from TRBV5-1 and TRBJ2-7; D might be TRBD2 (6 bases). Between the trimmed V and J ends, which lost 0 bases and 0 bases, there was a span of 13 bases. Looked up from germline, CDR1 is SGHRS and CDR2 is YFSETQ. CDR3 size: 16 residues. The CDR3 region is CASSLVRGSRSYEQYF. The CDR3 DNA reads TGCGCCAGCAGCTTGGTACGGGGGTCGCGCTCCTACGAGCAGTACTTC.

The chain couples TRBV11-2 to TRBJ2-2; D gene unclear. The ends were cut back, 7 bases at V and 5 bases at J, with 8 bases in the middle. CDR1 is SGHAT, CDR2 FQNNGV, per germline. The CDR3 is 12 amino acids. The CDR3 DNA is TGTGCCAGCATGTGGGGTACCGGGGAGCTGTTTTTT. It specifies CASMWGTGELFF.

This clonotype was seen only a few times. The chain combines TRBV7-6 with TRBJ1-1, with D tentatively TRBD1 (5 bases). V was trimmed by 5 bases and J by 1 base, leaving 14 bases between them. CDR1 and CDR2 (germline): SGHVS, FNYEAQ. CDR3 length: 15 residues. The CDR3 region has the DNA TGTGCCAGCAGCCCCGGTGCAGGGAGGAACACTGAAGCTTTCTTT. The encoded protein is CASSPGAGRNTEAFF.

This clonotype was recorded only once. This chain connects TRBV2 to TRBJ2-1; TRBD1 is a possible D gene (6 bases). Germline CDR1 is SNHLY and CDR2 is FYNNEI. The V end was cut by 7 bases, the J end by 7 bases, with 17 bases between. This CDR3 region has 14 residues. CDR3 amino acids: CASTGVTEGNEQFF. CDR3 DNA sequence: TGTGCCAGCACAGGGGTCACCGAGGGGAATGAGCAGTTCTTC.

As DNA, the CDR3 is TGTGCCAGCAGCTTAAATCCTAGGGACACTGAAGCTTTCTTT. Protein sequence: CASSLNPRDTEAFF. The rearrangement joins TRBV7-2 to TRBJ1-1; D gene unclear. Trimming left V 2 bases short and J 3 bases short, with 10 bases between. Germline-derived CDR1 and CDR2 are SGHTA and FQGNSA. CDR3 size: 14 residues.

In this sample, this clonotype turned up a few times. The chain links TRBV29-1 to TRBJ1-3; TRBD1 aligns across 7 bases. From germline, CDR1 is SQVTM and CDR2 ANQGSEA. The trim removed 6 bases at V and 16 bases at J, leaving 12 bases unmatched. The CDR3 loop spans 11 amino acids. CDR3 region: CSVTSPGTEYF. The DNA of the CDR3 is TGCAGCGTGACGAGTCCCGGGACAGAGTATTTT.

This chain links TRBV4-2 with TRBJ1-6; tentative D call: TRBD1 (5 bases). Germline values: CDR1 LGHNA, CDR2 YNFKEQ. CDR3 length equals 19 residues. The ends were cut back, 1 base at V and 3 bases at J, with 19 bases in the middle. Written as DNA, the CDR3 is TGTGCCAGCAGCCAAGGATACCCCAAGGGACTGAACTATAATTCACCCCTCCACTTT. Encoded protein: CASSQGYPKGLNYNSPLHF.